This is a list of T cell receptor beta chains from one sample in a study of T cell repertoires in cytomegalovirus infection. TCRdb used MiXCR to reprocess the reads, holding one entry per CDR3 protein. The sample has 630,000 or so distinct CDR3 sequences, more than 20% seen once. The sample comprised CD8+ T cells from PBMCs. The origin of the receptors is a human donor in good health (CMV status not recorded). Some clones in this sample may be carry-over from other donors' samples. The conserved cysteine and the conserved F or W are not part of the CDR3 here. The order of the fields is V gene, J gene, clone size, CDR3 protein. For some rows the clone size is stated as once, few or many, or as a class when expanded; others skip it.

V: TRBV6-2/TRBV6-3; J: TRBJ2-1; size: few; CDR3: ASSHGTVYNEQF
V: TRBV6-5; J: TRBJ1-5; size: few; CDR3: ASGWVNQPQH
V: TRBV7-8; J: TRBJ2-5; size: many; CDR3: ASSFQVYQETQY
V: TRBV7-3; J: TRBJ2-1; size: few; CDR3: ASSAYRESSYNEQF
V: TRBV27; J: TRBJ2-3; size: many; CDR3: ASSLTGQAFFFSTDTQY
V: TRBV6-2/TRBV6-3; J: TRBJ1-1; size: many; CDR3: ASSMSTEAF
V: TRBV7-2; J: TRBJ2-3; size: many; CDR3: ASSFGLAGSTATQY
V: TRBV5-1; J: TRBJ1-2; size: -; CDR3: ASSLQREGNGYT
V: TRBV29-1; J: TRBJ2-1; size: -; CDR3: SVEGGFYEQF
V: TRBV6-2/TRBV6-3; J: TRBJ2-2; size: -; CDR3: ASSYKAPGLTGELF
V: TRBV20-1; J: TRBJ2-1; size: -; CDR3: SASGAGYNEQF
V: TRBV12-3/TRBV12-4; J: TRBJ2-1; size: few; CDR3: ASSLSLVREQF
V: TRBV25-1; J: TRBJ1-2; size: few; CDR3: ASSTGVISGYT